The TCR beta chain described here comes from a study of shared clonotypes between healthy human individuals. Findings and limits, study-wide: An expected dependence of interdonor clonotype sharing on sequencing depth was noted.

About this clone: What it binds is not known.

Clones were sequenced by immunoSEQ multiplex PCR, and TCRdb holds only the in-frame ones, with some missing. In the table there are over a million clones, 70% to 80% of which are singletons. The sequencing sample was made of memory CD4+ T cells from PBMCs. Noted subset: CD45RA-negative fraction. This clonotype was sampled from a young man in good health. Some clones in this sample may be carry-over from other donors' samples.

The chain's CDR3 is CASSSRDTFTEAFF. In DNA, the CDR3 is TGTGCCAGCAGCTCCCGGGACACGTTCACTGAAGCTTTCTTT. The chain carries TRBV7-2 and TRBJ1-1, with D perhaps matching TRBD1 (6 bases). This CDR3 is built from 14 residues. Per germline, CDR1 SGHTA and CDR2 FQGNSA. Trimming pared 4 bases from V and 4 bases from J, leaving 13 bases between.